This record looks at one T cell receptor (beta chain) sequence and its context. Naive CD8 cells lacked CD45RO, underwent positive selection for CCR7 and left out terminally differentiated effector memory CD45RA+ cells. The donor population consisted of healthy HIV-negative adults with no recent acute infections or vaccinations. Every donor, a Caucasian adult, lived in Nashville, Tennessee. There are 15 residues in the CDR3. V shed 4 bases and J 3 bases; nucleotides not matched to a gene: 6. Germline V CDR1 and CDR2: PRHDT, FYEKMQ (reference sequence). The authors distributed each subset's genomic DNA evenly over several immunoSEQ plates. Clones were read by immunoSEQ multiplex PCR, and TCRdb kept only the in-frame ones, dropping some. The table has about 590,000 clones, less than 97% seen once; the top ten hold less than 0.13%. The data belong to a study of shared clonotypes between healthy human individuals. Overall study: Serving as donors were two women and three men, whose ages spanned 18 to 49.

V usage is TRBV13 and J usage is TRBJ2-7; TRBD2 agrees at 10 bases. The sequence came from a woman aged 25 to 45 in good health. Sequenced sample: naive CD8+ T cells sorted from blood. CDR3 region: CASSSQTSGNYEQYF. CDR3 nucleotide sequence: TGTGCCAGCAGCTCCCAAACTAGCGGGAACTACGAGCAGTACTTC.